The next 25 T cell receptor beta chains were all read from a single sample in a study of CD8 T cells in Susac syndrome. An amount of RNA that ranged from roughly 0.45 to 1 ug was reverse transcribed with random hexamers. In TCRdb, the immunoSEQ multiplex PCR reads were re-called with MiXCR into one record per CDR3 protein. The sample holds tens of thousands of distinct CDR3 sequences; approximately 93% are singletons and the top ten take 0.55% to 0.7%. The sequenced sample consisted of CD8+ T cells from PBMCs. These receptors came from a human donor with multiple sclerosis.

The chain combines TRBV3-1 with TRBJ2-7; no clear D gene. Germline-derived CDR1 and CDR2 are LGHDT and YNNKEL (reference sequence). The V gene lost 4 bases and the J gene lost 5 bases, with 27 bases spanning the gap. This CDR3 has 18 amino acids. CDR3 DNA sequence: TGTGCCAGCAGCCCGAATCCCCTTCCGGGCCCAAAACCAGACGAGCAGTACTTC. Its translation is CASSPNPLPGPKPDEQYF.

The chain links TRBV28 to TRBJ2-7; 10 bases fit TRBD2. The CDR3 is 15 residues long. The V and J ends lost 6 bases and 3 bases, in that order; junction bases with no gene match: 8. Per the germline V gene, CDR1 is MDHEN and CDR2 is SYDVKM. As DNA, the CDR3 is TGTGCCAGCAGCCGAACTAGCGGGAACCACTACGAGCAGTACTTC. This translates into CASSRTSGNHYEQYF.

The chain employs TRBV9 and TRBJ2-4, with D possibly being TRBD2 (5 bases). Germline assignment: CDR1 SGDLS and CDR2 YYNGEE. Deletions cut 0 bases from V and 8 bases from J, with 18 bases between. This CDR3 is built from 16 residues. The CDR3 coding sequence is TGTGCCAGCAGCGTAGGGGTTGGGCGGGTTGAGGACATTCAGTACTTC. Encoded protein: CASSVGVGRVEDIQYF.

The chain carries TRBV29-1 and TRBJ2-7; TRBD1 might be the D (6 bases). V lost 3 bases to trimming and J lost 7 bases, with 10 bases between them. The CDR3 is 11 amino acids. Germline V gene sequence: CDR1 SQVTM, CDR2 ANQGSEA. CDR3 nucleotides: TGCAGCGTTGAGTCAGGGGTGGAGCAGTACTTC. Translation gives CSVESGVEQYF.

V is TRBV7-3 and J is TRBJ1-1; D unresolved. This CDR3 region has 14 residues. V lost 3 bases and J 3 bases, leaving 11 bases between the germline ends. Germline V gene data show CDR1 as SGHTA and CDR2 as FQGTGA. CDR3 coding DNA: TGTGCCAGCAGCTTGAGTTCCGGGGACACTGAAGCTTTCTTT. Amino acid sequence: CASSLSSGDTEAFF.

DNA of the CDR3: TGTGCCAGCAGCGGGACAGTCGATGGCTACACCTTC. Translating it yields CASSGTVDGYTF. The chain links TRBV7-9 to TRBJ1-2; 7 bases line up with TRBD1. The V and J ends lost 5 bases and 6 bases, in that order; junction bases with no gene match: 3. Germline assignment: CDR1 SEHNR and CDR2 FQNEAQ (reference sequence). The CDR3 runs 12 residues.

The chain carries TRBV29-1 and TRBJ2-1, with D maybe TRBD1 (5 bases). V was pared by 3 bases and J by 2 bases, with 8 bases between. Per germline, CDR1 SQVTM and CDR2 ANQGSEA. This CDR3 contains 13 residues. The CDR3 DNA reads as TGCAGCGTTGATGCAGGGCCCTACAATGAGCAGTTCTTC. Amino acid sequence: CSVDAGPYNEQFF.

V usage is TRBV6-1 and J usage is TRBJ1-5; D is unresolved. V gave up 5 bases and J gave up 1 base, with 15 bases separating them. This CDR3 comprises 16 residues. Germline V gene data show CDR1 as MNHNS and CDR2 as SASEGT. The CDR3 DNA reads TGTGCCAGCAGTCAACAGCCAGAGCCCAGCAATCAGCCCCAGCATTTT. It yields the protein CASSQQPEPSNQPQHF.

This CDR3 is CASSQGDTQYF. The DNA for the CDR3 is TGCGCCAGCAGCCAAGGAGATACGCAGTATTTT. This chain uses TRBV4-1 with TRBJ2-3; D unclear. Germline V lookup: CDR1 MGHRA, CDR2 YSYEKL. V was cut by 1 base and J by 5 bases, with 1 base left in between. The length of the CDR3 is 11 residues.

The V gene is TRBV15, the J gene TRBJ2-7, with 11 bases aligning to TRBD1. Germline CDR1 and CDR2: LNHNV and YYDKDF (reference sequence). V was clipped by 3 bases and J by 2 bases; unmatched bases: 3. This CDR3 is built from 15 residues. CDR3 sequence (DNA): TGTGCCACCAGCAGGGGACAGGGGGAGGCCTACGAGCAGTACTTC. It encodes CATSRGQGEAYEQYF.

V is TRBV7-6 and J is TRBJ2-7; TRBD2 matches 8 bases. Germline assignment: CDR1 SGHVS and CDR2 FNYEAQ. This CDR3 has 12 residues. With 5 bases clipped from V and 10 bases from J, the junction kept 7 bases outside the gene matches. CDR3 DNA: TGTGCCAGCAGCCCACTCGGGGGGGATCAGTACTTC. It codes for CASSPLGGDQYF. The full variable domain, its missing parts supplied by reference TRBV7-6 and TRBJ2-7, is GAGVSQSPRYKVTKRGQDVALRCDPISGHVSLYWYRQALGQGPEFLTYFNYEAQQDKSGLPNDRFSAERPEGSISTLTIQRTEQRDSAMYRCASSPLGGDQYFGPGTRLTVT.

This clonotype came up once. The chain is built from TRBV2 and TRBJ1-1, with D hard to call. V was clipped by 8 bases and J by 4 bases, with 11 bases between them. CDR3 size: 12 residues. The germline V gene encodes CDR1 SNHLY and CDR2 FYNNEI. The CDR3 region is CASGPGTTEAFF. CDR3 coding DNA: TGTGCCAGCGGTCCGGGAACCACTGAAGCTTTCTTT.

The chain joins TRBV7-2 to TRBJ2-7; D might be TRBD2 (5 bases). CDR3 length: 14 residues. V was pared by 1 base and J by 7 bases, with 14 bases between. Germline V lookup: CDR1 SGHTA, CDR2 FQGNSA. The CDR3 DNA sequence: TGTGCCAGCAGCTTAGGCTCGATCTCGGGGGAGCAGTACTTC. This codes for CASSLGSISGEQYF.

The chain couples TRBV29-1 to TRBJ2-1; TRBD1 is a possible D gene (5 bases). CDR3 length equals 13 residues. Germline lookup yields CDR1 SQVTM and CDR2 ANQGSEA. Trimming cost V 7 bases and J 0 bases, with 10 bases left between them. CDR3 DNA sequence: TGCAGCGCTAGTGACAGCTCCTACAATGAGCAGTTCTTC. This translates into CSASDSSYNEQFF.

V usage is TRBV12-3 or TRBV12-4 and J usage is TRBJ2-5; 7 nucleotides agree with TRBD2. Trimming at V came to 6 bases and at J to 2 bases, leaving 6 bases not matched to a gene. This CDR3 has 14 residues. DNA of the CDR3: TGTGCCAGCAGGCCACCGGGGGGACAAGAGACCCAGTACTTC. Translating it yields CASRPPGGQETQYF.

This clonotype was picked up one time. The rearrangement uses TRBV11-2 and TRBJ2-7; 7 nucleotides agree with TRBD1. The CDR3 loop spans 14 amino acids. CDR1 and CDR2 from the germline V gene are SGHAT and FQNNGV. V was pared by 8 bases and J by 2 bases, with 9 bases of the junction left unmatched. The CDR3 DNA reads TGTGCCAGCCGCTCCCCGACAGGGACCTACGAGCAGTACTTC. It yields the protein CASRSPTGTYEQYF.

This chain connects TRBV15 to TRBJ2-3; 9 nucleotides agree with TRBD2. V dropped 2 bases and J dropped 0; count of bases not matched to a gene: 3. The V gene's germline CDR1 is LNHNV and CDR2 YYDKDF (reference sequence). This CDR3 has 16 amino acids. The CDR3 loop is CATSRWTSDSTDTQYF. The CDR3 region has the DNA TGTGCCACCAGCAGATGGACTAGCGATAGCACAGATACGCAGTATTTT.

The chain recombines TRBV12-3 or TRBV12-4 with TRBJ2-1, with D perhaps matching TRBD1 or TRBD2 (5 bases each). V lost 0 bases to trimming and J lost 7 bases, with 10 bases between them. CDR3 size: 14 residues. The CDR3 region is CASSLAGTFNEQFF. In DNA, the CDR3 is TGTGCCAGCAGTTTAGCAGGGACGTTTAATGAGCAGTTCTTC.

The CDR3 here is CASSSGQGNTEAFF. The CDR3 DNA is TGTGCCAGCAGTTCGGGACAGGGGAACACTGAAGCTTTCTTT. This rearrangement joins TRBV27 to TRBJ1-1; 9 bases map to TRBD1. The CDR3 is made up of 14 amino acids. Trimming cost V 4 bases and J 1 base; bases outside gene matches: 1. Germline V gene lookup returns CDR1 MNHEY and CDR2 SMNVEV (reference sequence).

The chain combines TRBV28 with TRBJ2-7, with D perhaps TRBD2 (7 bases). This CDR3 has 15 residues. The V end lost 7 bases, the J end lost 6 bases, and 22 bases lay between the germline ends. Germline assignment: CDR1 MDHEN and CDR2 SYDVKM. The CDR3 bases are TGTGCCAGCACCCCTGAGGGGGAGGGCCTTGTCGAGCAGTACTTC. Protein product: CASTPEGEGLVEQYF.

The J gene is TRBJ2-1, the V gene TRBV13, with 7 positions matching TRBD2. The CDR3 is made up of 15 amino acids. Germline values: CDR1 PRHDT, CDR2 FYEKMQ (reference sequence). V lost 5 bases, J lost 5 bases, and 9 bases stayed unmatched. DNA for the CDR3: TGTGCCAGCAGCCCATGGGGGGGAGGGGACAATGAGCAGTTCTTC. Translated, it gives CASSPWGGGDNEQFF.

The CDR3 spells CASSRGPPSTGELFF. Here the CDR3 DNA reads TGTGCCAGCAGTCGGGGACCGCCGAGCACCGGGGAGCTGTTTTTT. The V call is TRBV12-3 or TRBV12-4, the J call TRBJ2-2; possibly TRBD1 or TRBD2 for D (5 bases each). V gave up 5 bases and J gave up 4 bases, with 14 bases separating them. The length of the CDR3 is 15 residues.

This chain links TRBV20-1 with TRBJ2-5; D ambiguous. V gave up 0 bases and J gave up 2 bases, with 13 bases separating them. From germline, CDR1 is DFQATT and CDR2 SNEGSKA (reference sequence). The CDR3 is 15 amino acids. The chain's CDR3 is CSARDYRLEQETQYF. Here the CDR3 DNA reads TGCAGTGCTAGAGACTACAGACTGGAACAAGAGACCCAGTACTTC.

The sample holds a few counts of this clonotype. The V call is TRBV13, the J call TRBJ2-1, with D maybe TRBD2 (6 bases). V lost 5 bases to trimming and J lost 6 bases, with 8 bases between them. The CDR3 is made up of 12 amino acids. Germline CDR1 reads PRHDT; CDR2 reads FYEKMQ (reference sequence). The DNA for the CDR3 is TGTGCCAGCAGCCGTAGCGGCAATGAGCAGTTCTTC. This codes for CASSRSGNEQFF.

The chain carries TRBV5-6 and TRBJ1-5; D is uncertain. This CDR3 has 12 residues. Germline values: CDR1 SGHDT, CDR2 YYEEEE. Between the trimmed V and J ends, which lost 0 bases and 12 bases, there was a span of 10 bases. The CDR3 sequence: CASSLVSGLQHF. The DNA of the CDR3 is TGTGCCAGCAGCTTGGTTTCCGGGCTCCAGCATTTT.